One and the same sample provided the 9 T cell receptor beta chains below, sequenced in a study of T-cell reconstitution after alpha-beta-depleted transplantation in children. Construction of the TCRbeta library involved unique molecular identifiers. TCRdb ran MiXCR on the PCR reads and lists one entry per CDR3 protein. The sample comprises about 360,000 distinct CDR3 sequences, roughly 14% of which are singletons, and 3.5% to 4.5% rests with the top ten. The specimen comprised PBMCs, sampled from the stem cell graft. The receptors come from a human donor who donated a stem cell graft to a child with Fanconi anemia.

The genes are TRBV27 and TRBJ2-3; perhaps TRBD2 as D (7 bases). The V gene lost 6 bases and the J gene lost 4 bases, with 17 bases spanning the gap. CDR3 length equals 15 residues. CDR1 and CDR2 from the germline V gene are MNHEY and SMNVEV (reference sequence). The CDR3 region is CASRLGGGFPDTQYF. The DNA for the CDR3 is TGTGCCAGCAGATTGGGGGGGGGCTTCCCAGATACGCAGTATTTT.

This clonotype was picked up many times. V and J are TRBV4-3 and TRBJ1-1; possible D gene TRBD1, 6 bases. The germline V and J ends were trimmed by 0 bases and 3 bases, with 11 bases remaining between them. The CDR3 runs 15 residues. Germline values: CDR1 LGHNA, CDR2 YSLEER. CDR3 residues: CASSQDRPGDTEAFF. The CDR3 region has the DNA TGCGCCAGCAGCCAAGATAGGCCAGGGGACACTGAAGCTTTCTTT.

This clonotype was seen a handful of times. The chain links TRBV12-3 or TRBV12-4 to TRBJ1-5; the match to TRBD1 covers 8 bases. V lost 5 bases to trimming and J lost 5 bases; unmatched junction nucleotides: 8. CDR3 length: 15 residues. The CDR3 nucleotides read TGTGCCAGCAGTCGGACCGACAGGGGCTATCAGCCCCAGCATTTT. Translation: CASSRTDRGYQPQHF.

This clonotype was observed a few times. This chain connects TRBV7-9 to TRBJ2-2; perhaps TRBD1 as D (5 bases). Trimming took off 3 bases at V and 6 bases at J, with 11 bases between the two ends. Germline CDR1 reads SEHNR; CDR2 reads FQNEAQ (reference sequence). The CDR3 has 14 amino acids. CDR3 nucleotide sequence: TGTGCCAGCAGCTTCCAGGGTGACCCCGGGGAGCTGTTTTTT. Translating gives CASSFQGDPGELFF.

This clonotype was seen a few times. The CDR3 DNA reads TGCGCCAGCAGCGCCCCGGGGCAGGAGAGCACCGGGGAGCTGTTTTTT. It specifies CASSAPGQESTGELFF. This chain links TRBV5-1 with TRBJ2-2; the D gene could be TRBD1 or TRBD2 (5 bases each). V dropped 4 bases and J dropped 4 bases, with 17 bases sitting between them. The germline gives CDR1 SGHRS, CDR2 YFSETQ. This CDR3 has 16 residues.

The chain carries TRBV20-1 and TRBJ1-2; D gene unclear. This CDR3 spans 9 amino acids. Germline-derived CDR1 and CDR2 are DFQATT and SNEGSKA (reference sequence). Trimming shortened V by 6 bases and J by 11 bases, and 10 bases separated the two germline ends. This chain's CDR3 is CSARERYTF. In DNA, the CDR3 is TGCAGTGCCCGGGAACGTTACACCTTC.

Ten or more counts support this clonotype. The chain carries TRBV6-2 or TRBV6-3 and TRBJ2-1; no clear D. Looked up from germline, CDR1 is MNHEY and CDR2 is SVGEGT. Trimming took 4 bases from V and 2 from J, leaving 6 bases between them. CDR3 size: 13 residues. CDR3 coding DNA: TGTGCCAGCAGTTTCGAGGCCTACAATGAGCAGTTCTTC. It yields the protein CASSFEAYNEQFF.

This clonotype was counted only a few times. The V gene is TRBV5-1, the J gene TRBJ2-2; the match to TRBD1 covers 9 bases. The CDR3 length is 15 residues. Germline CDR1 reads SGHRS; CDR2 reads YFSETQ. V lost 5 bases to trimming and J lost 7 bases; unmatched junction nucleotides: 9. CDR3 nucleotide sequence: TGCGCCAGCAGGTCCGGGACAGGGCTCGGCGGGGAGCTGTTTTTT. Protein product: CASRSGTGLGGELFF.

This clonotype has more than one count but fewer than ten. CDR3 residues: CASAAGTGGYDEQFF. The CDR3 coding sequence is TGCGCCAGCGCCGCCGGGACAGGGGGTTACGATGAGCAGTTCTTC. The chain couples TRBV5-1 to TRBJ2-1, with 11 bases lining up with TRBD1. V shed 7 bases, J shed 8 bases, and the junction held 11 bases outside the gene matches. The CDR3 extends over 15 amino acids. CDR1 and CDR2 (germline): SGHRS, YFSETQ.